The 24 T cell receptor beta chains listed next were all sequenced from one sample in a study of CD8 T cells in ankylosing spondylitis. Findings and limits, study-wide: In ankylosing spondylitis blood, a motif of several highly homologous TCR beta variants appeared characteristic.

The antigens these receptors bind are not known. TCRdb ran MiXCR on the 5' RACE reads and lists one entry per CDR3 protein. The sample includes 700,000 to 850,000 distinct CDR3 sequences, 12% of them seen just once. Sequenced material: blood, either unsorted or a sorted T cell fraction (not recorded which). These receptor sequences come from a male donor with ankylosing spondylitis.

A few counts support this clonotype. This chain connects TRBV7-2 to TRBJ2-1; D perhaps matches TRBD2 (5 bases). This CDR3 contains 12 residues. V was trimmed by 5 bases and J by 8 bases, leaving 10 bases between them. Germline loops: CDR1 SGHTA, CDR2 FQGNSA. The CDR3 loop reads CASSATRHEQFF. CDR3 DNA sequence: TGTGCCAGCAGCGCCACTAGGCATGAGCAGTTCTTC.

This clonotype was observed many times. The CDR3 reads CSARDGLGSNYGYTF. CDR3 bases: TGCAGTGCTAGAGATGGCTTGGGGAGCAACTATGGCTACACCTTC. The J gene is TRBJ1-2, the V gene TRBV20-1; D not resolved. The germline V gene encodes CDR1 DFQATT and CDR2 SNEGSKA (reference sequence). V was shortened by 0 bases and J by 2 bases, with 13 bases between the two germline ends. The CDR3 is made up of 15 amino acids.

V usage is TRBV5-1 and J usage is TRBJ2-5; D is uncertain. V was pared by 0 bases and J by 2 bases, with 8 bases between. The CDR3 is made up of 14 amino acids. CDR1 and CDR2 (germline): SGHRS, YFSETQ. CDR3 sequence: CASSLEMGQETQYF. Here the CDR3 DNA reads TGCGCCAGCAGCTTGGAAATGGGGCAAGAGACCCAGTACTTC.

In its sample, this clonotype was seen many times. The chain uses TRBV5-5 and TRBJ2-2; TRBD2 matches at 10 bases. The V segment lost 5 bases and the J segment 0 bases; nucleotides outside the gene matches: 10. Germline V gives CDR1 SGHKS, CDR2 YYEKEE (reference sequence). The CDR3 extends over 18 amino acids. Here the CDR3 DNA reads TGTGCCAGCAGGCCCCTAGCGGGAGAAACCGCGAACACCGGGGAGCTGTTTTTT. It yields the protein CASRPLAGETANTGELFF.

This chain connects TRBV20-1 to TRBJ2-1, with 9 positions matching TRBD2. The germline CDR1 and CDR2 sequences are DFQATT and SNEGSKA (reference sequence). Germline trimming cut 3 bases from V and 0 bases from J; bases unmatched to any gene: 9. The CDR3 is made up of 17 amino acids. The CDR3 nucleotides read TGCAGTGCTAGGATAAGCGGGGGGATAAGCTCCTACAATGAGCAGTTCTTC. This codes for CSARISGGISSYNEQFF.

The gene calls are TRBV20-1 and TRBJ1-6, with 9 positions matching TRBD1. The V segment lost 6 bases and the J segment 11 bases; nucleotides outside the gene matches: 14. Germline assignment: CDR1 DFQATT and CDR2 SNEGSKA (reference sequence). This CDR3 spans 15 amino acids. The DNA of the CDR3 is TGCAGTGCCAAAGCCCCGGGACAGGGTATGCCACCCCTCCACTTT. It yields the protein CSAKAPGQGMPPLHF.

V gene TRBV9 combines with J gene TRBJ2-1; 7 nucleotides agree with TRBD1. CDR3 length: 15 residues. Trimming at V came to 4 bases and at J to 2 bases, leaving 6 bases not matched to a gene. Germline V lookup: CDR1 SGDLS, CDR2 YYNGEE. The CDR3 protein is CASSTRTGPYNEQFF. CDR3 nucleotides: TGTGCCAGCAGCACCCGGACAGGACCCTACAATGAGCAGTTCTTC.

The CDR3 spells CASSVGVHTDTQYF. CDR3 coding DNA: TGTGCCAGCAGCGTAGGGGTTCACACAGATACGCAGTATTTT. This chain connects TRBV9 to TRBJ2-3; D unresolved. This CDR3 region has 14 residues. CDR1 SGDLS and CDR2 YYNGEE come from the germline V gene. V lost 0 bases to trimming and J lost 2 bases, with 7 bases between them.

The table lists this clonotype with a few counts. The J gene is TRBJ1-2, the V gene TRBV12-3 or TRBV12-4; 7 positions agree with TRBD1. The CDR3 runs 14 residues. V gave up 7 bases and J gave up 5 bases; unmatched junction bases: 10. The CDR3 bases are TGTGCCAGCAAGATTCAGGGGGTAATGTATGGCTACACCTTC. Translating it yields CASKIQGVMYGYTF.

As regards this clonotype: One end of the junction fails to match germline, which may point to a read error. The chain has TRBV5-1 and TRBJ2-5; 15 nucleotides match TRBD2. The CDR3 runs 16 residues. The V gene's germline CDR1 is SGHRS and CDR2 YFSETQ. The CDR3 nucleotides are TGCGCCACCAGCCTTGGGACTAGCGGGGGGCAAGAGACCCAGTACTTC. Translation gives CATSLGTSGGQETQYF.

In its sample, this clonotype was seen a few times. The genes are TRBV6-2 or TRBV6-3 and TRBJ1-5; D unresolved. This CDR3 region has 12 residues. Germline loops: CDR1 MNHEY, CDR2 SVGEGT. The ends were cut back, 6 bases at V and 6 bases at J, with 9 bases in the middle. The CDR3 region is CASSDGGQPQHF. CDR3 sequence (DNA): TGTGCCAGCAGCGACGGCGGTCAGCCCCAGCATTTT.

This clonotype came up a few times. The chain links TRBV15 to TRBJ1-2, with TRBD1 as a possible D gene (5 bases). V was shortened by 3 bases and J by 3 bases, with 14 bases between the two germline ends. The V gene's germline CDR1 is LNHNV and CDR2 YYDKDF (reference sequence). The length of the CDR3 is 15 residues. As DNA, the CDR3 is TGTGCCACCAGCAGCAAAGCCGACAGCTACTATGGCTACACCTTC. This encodes CATSSKADSYYGYTF.

This sequence joins TRBV7-2 and TRBJ2-1; TRBD2 matches 10 bases. The CDR3 is made up of 13 amino acids. The V gene's germline CDR1 is SGHTA and CDR2 FQGNSA. After removal of 5 bases from V and 14 bases from J, the junction contained 9 bases not matched to a gene. CDR3 amino acids: CASSPRASGREFF. Here the CDR3 DNA reads TGTGCCAGCAGCCCCCGAGCTAGCGGGAGAGAGTTCTTC.

The chain uses TRBV5-1 and TRBJ2-7; 7 nucleotides agree with TRBD1. Unmatched junction bases numbered 7, after V lost 4 bases and J lost 0 bases. The CDR3 has 15 amino acids. From germline, CDR1 is SGHRS and CDR2 YFSETQ. The CDR3 DNA reads TGCGCCAGCAGCCTACGGACAGGCCTCTCCTACGAGCAGTACTTC. It translates to CASSLRTGLSYEQYF. Combining the CDR3 with reference TRBV5-1 and TRBJ2-7 gives the whole variable domain KAGVTQTPRYLIKTRGQQVTLSCSPISGHRSVSWYQQTPGQGLQFLFEYFSETQRNKGNFPGRFSGRQFSNSRSEMNVSTLELGDSALYLCASSLRTGLSYEQYFGPGTRLTVT.

This sequence joins TRBV5-1 and TRBJ2-2, with a tentative D call TRBD2 (6 bases). Germline V lookup: CDR1 SGHRS, CDR2 YFSETQ. Trimming took 0 bases from V and 1 from J, leaving 13 bases between them. CDR3 size: 17 residues. The CDR3 sequence is CASSLARLGLNTGELFF. As DNA, the CDR3 is TGCGCCAGCAGCTTGGCAAGACTGGGACTGAACACCGGGGAGCTGTTTTTT.

There are a few counts of this clonotype. This chain connects TRBV20-1 to TRBJ2-1; D may be TRBD2 (6 bases). From germline, CDR1 is DFQATT and CDR2 SNEGSKA (reference sequence). V lost 1 base and J 3 bases, leaving 10 bases between the germline ends. The CDR3 is made up of 14 amino acids. The CDR3 here is CSARGLDRYNEQFF. The DNA of the CDR3 is TGCAGTGCTAGAGGACTAGACCGCTACAATGAGCAGTTCTTC.

V gene TRBV12-3 or TRBV12-4 combines with J gene TRBJ2-7; possibly TRBD1 for D (5 bases). The CDR3 totals 15 residues. Deletions cut 6 bases from V and 0 bases from J, with 15 bases between. The CDR3 DNA reads TGTGCCAGCAGGTACAGGAGAGAGAGCTCCTACGAGCAGTACTTC. Translated, it gives CASRYRRESSYEQYF.

This clonotype was recorded many times. The chain recombines TRBV15 with TRBJ1-1; perhaps TRBD1 as D (5 bases). Trimming pared 1 base from V and 3 bases from J, leaving 15 bases between. Germline CDR1 LNHNV, CDR2 YYDKDF (reference sequence). The CDR3 runs to 16 residues. As DNA, the CDR3 is TGTGCCACCAGCAGAGTCCTCGTGGGGCGGGACACTGAAGCTTTCTTT. Protein sequence: CATSRVLVGRDTEAFF.

The chain carries TRBV5-1 and TRBJ2-2, with 10 bases aligning to TRBD2. Germline V CDR1 and CDR2: SGHRS, YFSETQ. V was pared by 4 bases and J by 5 bases, with 11 bases of the junction left unmatched. The CDR3 is 17 residues long. Written as DNA, the CDR3 is TGCGCCAGCAGCCCTGCTCCTAGCGGGAGAGGAACCGGGGAGCTGTTTTTT. Translation: CASSPAPSGRGTGELFF.

This clonotype was observed a handful of times. This chain joins TRBV12-3 or TRBV12-4 and TRBJ1-3; D remains ambiguous. V was cut by 8 bases and J by 0 bases, with 8 bases left in between. This CDR3 contains 13 residues. The DNA for the CDR3 is TGTGCCAGCCGGGCCTCCTCTGGAAACACCATATATTTT. Translating gives CASRASSGNTIYF.

There are many counts of this clonotype. This chain joins TRBV20-1 and TRBJ2-7; 13 bases align to TRBD2. The V segment lost 3 bases and the J segment 3 bases; nucleotides outside the gene matches: 2. This CDR3 is built from 14 residues. Germline CDR1 DFQATT, CDR2 SNEGSKA (reference sequence). CDR3 sequence (DNA): TGCAGTGCTAGCTGGACTAGCGGGGGCTACGAGCAGTACTTC. The encoded protein is CSASWTSGGYEQYF.

This clonotype was seen a handful of times. A junction end diverges from the germline sequence, so it may reflect a read error. The chain is built from TRBV7-7 and TRBJ1-4, with D maybe TRBD1 (5 bases). This CDR3 is 13 amino acids long. The V gene's germline CDR1 is SSHAT and CDR2 FNYEAQ (reference sequence). CDR3 bases: TGTGCTAGCAGCTTAATAGAGGGGGAAAAACTGTTTTTT. The encoded protein is CASSLIEGEKLFF. Drawing the rest from reference TRBV7-7 and TRBJ1-4, the complete variable domain is GAGVSQSPRYKVTKRGQDVTLRCDPISSHATLYWYQQALGQGPEFLTYFNYEAQPDKSGLPSDRFSAERPEGSISTLTIQRTEQRDSAMYRCASSLIEGEKLFFGSGTQLSVL.

This chain connects TRBV4-2 to TRBJ2-4, with D perhaps matching TRBD1 or TRBD2 (5 bases each). CDR1 LGHNA and CDR2 YNFKEQ come from the germline V gene. The CDR3 has 16 residues. Trimming removed 6 bases at V and 8 bases at J, with 23 bases between. The CDR3 coding sequence is TGTGCCAGCAGTCTCTCCCTCGGGACGAGGGCGGACATTCAGTACTTC. It codes for CASSLSLGTRADIQYF.

This clonotype was seen only a few times. This chain joins TRBV7-6 and TRBJ2-1, with D perhaps TRBD2 (6 bases). Looked up from germline, CDR1 is SGHVS and CDR2 is FNYEAQ. Trimming shortened V by 2 bases and J by 6 bases, and 11 bases separated the two germline ends. This CDR3 contains 14 residues. As DNA, the CDR3 is TGTGCCAGCAGCTTAAGCGGGCTAACCAATGAGCAGTTCTTC. Translation: CASSLSGLTNEQFF.